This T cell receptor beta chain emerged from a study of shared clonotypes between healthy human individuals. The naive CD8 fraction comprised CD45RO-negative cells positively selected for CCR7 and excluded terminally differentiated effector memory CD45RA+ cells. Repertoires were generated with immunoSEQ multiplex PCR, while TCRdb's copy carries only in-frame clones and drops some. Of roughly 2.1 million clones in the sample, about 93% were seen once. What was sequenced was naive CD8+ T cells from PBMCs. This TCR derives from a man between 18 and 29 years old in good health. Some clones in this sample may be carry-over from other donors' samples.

The DNA for the CDR3 is TGTGCCAGCAGTGAAGATCCGGGGCAGAGGATTAATCAGCCCCAGCATTTT. Its protein is CASSEDPGQRINQPQHF. The J gene is TRBJ1-5, the V gene TRBV2, with D perhaps matching TRBD1 (5 bases). Trimming removed 1 base from V and 4 bases from J, with 17 bases in between. CDR1 and CDR2 from the germline V gene are SNHLY and FYNNEI. CDR3 length equals 17 residues.